These 9 T cell receptor beta chains came from one sample sequenced in a study of CD8 T cells in ankylosing spondylitis. TCRdb re-derived calls from the 5' RACE reads in MiXCR, one entry per CDR3 protein. Counted here are some 240,000 distinct CDR3 sequences, roughly 18% occurring once; the ten biggest clones make up more than 25%. Sequencing used blood, either unsorted or a sorted T cell fraction (not recorded which). These receptors were taken from a male donor with ankylosing spondylitis or in good health (not recorded which).

This clonotype was detected many times. V is TRBV4-2 and J is TRBJ1-1; D not certain. CDR3 length: 15 residues. V lost 4 bases to trimming and J lost 1 base, with 13 bases between them. Germline V gene sequence: CDR1 LGHNA, CDR2 YNFKEQ. The CDR3 nucleotides are TGTGCCAGCAGCCCCTCCCGTTGGGGGAACACTGAAGCTTTCTTT. It yields the protein CASSPSRWGNTEAFF.

The genes are TRBV12-5 and TRBJ2-7; 9 bases are shared with TRBD1. The CDR3 runs to 13 residues. J lost 3 bases, V lost 6 bases, and 3 bases had no gene match. Germline loops: CDR1 LGHNT, CDR2 FRNRAP. The chain's CDR3 is CASGKTGGYEQYF. Here the CDR3 DNA reads TGTGCTAGTGGCAAGACAGGGGGCTACGAGCAGTACTTC.

The chain employs TRBV5-1 and TRBJ2-2; tentatively, D is TRBD2 (6 bases). The CDR3 is 15 amino acids. Trimming pared 7 bases from V and 0 bases from J, leaving 13 bases between. Germline-derived CDR1 and CDR2 are SGHRS and YFSETQ. CDR3 protein: CASEEGLPNTGELFF. For the CDR3, the DNA is TGCGCCAGCGAGGAGGGGCTTCCGAACACCGGGGAGCTGTTTTTT.

The V gene is TRBV12-3 or TRBV12-4, the J gene TRBJ2-6, with D perhaps matching TRBD2 (6 bases). There are 15 residues in the CDR3. The V gene lost 5 bases and the J gene lost 4 bases, with 12 bases spanning the gap. The CDR3 nucleotides are TGTGCCAGCAGTGGGCGGGGAACCGGGGCCAACGTCCTGACTTTC. This encodes CASSGRGTGANVLTF.

J is TRBJ2-3 and V is TRBV7-3, with a possible D match to TRBD1 (6 bases). The CDR3 is made up of 17 amino acids. V was pared by 5 bases and J by 6 bases, with 24 bases between. Germline-derived CDR1 and CDR2 are SGHTA and FQGTGA. The CDR3 nucleotides read TGTGCCAGCAGCCCAGGGGATGGAGGTAGCTTACTGGATACGCAGTATTTT. This sequence encodes CASSPGDGGSLLDTQYF.

For this clonotype: One end of the junction does not line up with germline, which may come from a read error. The chain joins TRBV7-8 to TRBJ2-7; TRBD1 aligns across 8 bases. Germline CDR1 and CDR2: SGHVS and FQNEAQ. The CDR3 spans 16 residues. CDR3 sequence: CASSLAWAGGSHEQYF. The CDR3, as DNA: TGTGCCAGCAGCTTAGCGTGGGCAGGGGGCTCCCACGAGCAGTACTTC.

This clonotype was detected only a few times. The genes are TRBV7-2 and TRBJ2-3; D is uncertain. CDR3 length equals 14 residues. Germline V gives CDR1 SGHTA, CDR2 FQGNSA. The germline V and J ends were trimmed by 1 base and 6 bases, with 11 bases remaining between them. CDR3 sequence: CASSLEIVGDTQYF. DNA for the CDR3: TGTGCCAGCAGCTTAGAAATCGTAGGCGATACGCAGTATTTT.

V is TRBV5-1 and J is TRBJ2-1; D gene uncertain. The V end was cut by 6 bases, the J end by 5 bases, with 6 bases between. This CDR3 is 11 amino acids long. Germline V lookup: CDR1 SGHRS, CDR2 YFSETQ. CDR3 in amino acids: CASTEDNEQFF. CDR3 DNA sequence: TGCGCCAGCACCGAGGACAATGAGCAGTTCTTC. Looking up the rest from reference TRBV5-1 and TRBJ2-1 gives the full variable domain: KAGVTQTPRYLIKTRGQQVTLSCSPISGHRSVSWYQQTPGQGLQFLFEYFSETQRNKGNFPGRFSGRQFSNSRSEMNVSTLELGDSALYLCASTEDNEQFFGPGTRLTVL.

The rearrangement links TRBV21-1 to TRBJ2-1; the D call TRBD1 from the table was never checked on the DNA. TRBV21-1 counts as a pseudogene. The CDR3 contains 14 residues. The CDR3 is CASSKALTGPGRFF. The CDR3 DNA is TGTGCCAGCAGCAAAGCGCTTACGGGTCCGGGGCGGTTCTTC.